The source of this TCR beta chain is a study of T cell responses to AZD1222 COVID-19 vaccine. In the study overall: The analysis combined second doses at about 4 or about 12 weeks.

The CDR3 loop spans 16 amino acids. On this clone: Antigen specificity is unknown.

Only in-frame clones appear in the TCRdb table, and some are missing; sequencing was by immunoSEQ multiplex PCR. The sample includes 70,000 to 85,000 clones, about 82% of them seen just once. Notes on the study in general: Among the donors, most were white British and more were female, and clonal diversity was possibly underestimated.

Here the sequenced sample was peripheral blood, taken on day 0 of AZD1222 vaccination. The gene calls are TRBV21-1 and TRBJ2-7; TRBD1 was called by the table and not checked on the DNA. TRBV21-1 is given as a pseudogene. The clonotype comes from an adult in good health. In DNA, the CDR3 is TGTGCCAGCAGCAAAGTCAACAGGGGGCACAGGTACGAGCAGTACTTC. Translation gives CASSKVNRGHRYEQYF.